The 20 T cell receptor beta chains listed next were all sequenced from one sample in a study of blood T cell repertoires in COVID-19. Sequenced by immunoSEQ multiplex PCR; TCRdb stores in-frame clones only, minus some. Of some 80,000 clones listed, 90% to 95% are singletons. Sequenced: peripheral blood. The receptors were sampled from a man aged 50-59 years with COVID-19, enrolled during active disease.

The CDR3, as DNA: TGCAGCGTTGCCCGGAACACCGGGGAGCTGTTTTTT. It codes for CSVARNTGELFF. This sequence joins TRBV29-1 and TRBJ2-2; D ambiguous. Trimming left V 4 bases short and J 1 base short, with 4 bases between. This CDR3 has 12 amino acids. Germline CDR1 is SQVTM and CDR2 is ANQGSEA.

This chain connects TRBV6-2 or TRBV6-3 to TRBJ1-5, with D tentatively TRBD1 (6 bases). CDR1 and CDR2 (germline): MNHEY, SVGEGT. There are 14 residues in the CDR3. V was clipped by 5 bases and J by 6 bases, with 14 bases between them. The CDR3, as DNA: TGTGCCAGCAGTCCGGACAGTCCAGTTCAGCCCCAGCATTTT. Translating it yields CASSPDSPVQPQHF.

V gene TRBV10-3 combines with J gene TRBJ1-2, with 8 bases fitting TRBD1. The CDR3 sequence is 13 residues long. CDR1 is ENHRY, CDR2 SYGVKD, per germline. J was trimmed by 5 bases and V by 7 bases; bases with no gene match: 6. The CDR3 sequence is CAITGQGIYGYTF. The CDR3 DNA reads as TGTGCCATCACCGGACAGGGAATATATGGCTACACCTTC.

V and J are TRBV3-1 (or the pseudogene TRBV3-2) and TRBJ2-7; 8 positions agree with TRBD2. The V gene's germline CDR1 is LGHDT and CDR2 YNNKEL (reference sequence). J was trimmed by 3 bases and V by 0 bases; bases with no gene match: 10. The CDR3 sequence is 17 residues long. CDR3: CASSQDGQRENFYEQYF. The CDR3, as DNA: TGTGCCAGCAGCCAAGATGGTCAGCGGGAGAATTTCTACGAGCAGTACTTC.

The J gene is TRBJ2-7, the V gene TRBV19, with D possibly TRBD2 on 6 matching bases. Germline assignment: CDR1 LNHDA and CDR2 SQIVND (reference sequence). The CDR3 length is 14 residues. V shed 4 bases and J shed 3 bases, with 13 bases lying between them. For the CDR3, the DNA is TGTGCCAGTAGTAGCGGGACTTTCAACTACGAGCAGTACTTC. This sequence encodes CASSSGTFNYEQYF.

The V and J genes are TRBV4-2 and TRBJ2-1; the match to TRBD2 covers 9 bases. CDR3 length: 16 amino acids. Germline CDR1 LGHNA, CDR2 YNFKEQ. Trimming cost V 4 bases and J 4 bases; bases outside gene matches: 8. The CDR3 spells CASSREPGLAYNEQFF. Written as DNA, the CDR3 is TGTGCCAGCAGCCGAGAACCGGGACTAGCTTACAATGAGCAGTTCTTC.

This rearrangement joins TRBV5-1 to TRBJ1-2; 8 bases map to TRBD1. The germline V gene encodes CDR1 SGHRS and CDR2 YFSETQ. J was trimmed by 8 bases and V by 2 bases; bases with no gene match: 17. This CDR3 is built from 17 residues. CDR3 sequence (DNA): TGCGCCAGCAGCTTCAACGGGCCAGGGGGCGATCGGTTCGGCTACACCTTC. Protein: CASSFNGPGGDRFGYTF.

This rearrangement joins TRBV2 to TRBJ1-5; a possible D gene is TRBD1 (5 bases). The CDR3 is 12 residues long. The germline V gene encodes CDR1 SNHLY and CDR2 FYNNEI. Trimming left V 8 bases short and J 7 bases short, with 12 bases between. CDR3 protein: CASGLQEQPQHF. CDR3 sequence (DNA): TGTGCCAGCGGTTTACAGGAGCAGCCCCAGCATTTT.

CDR3 DNA sequence: TGTGCCATCAGTGATCAAGGCGGCCAGTTCTTC. Translated, it gives CAISDQGGQFF. The V call is TRBV10-3, the J call TRBJ2-1; D unresolved. The V end was cut by 3 bases, the J end by 13 bases, with 10 bases between. The CDR3 extends over 11 amino acids. Per the germline V gene, CDR1 is ENHRY and CDR2 is SYGVKD.

The CDR3 reads CASSLDFEGLGVYEQYF. CDR3 DNA sequence: TGTGCCAGCAGCTTAGATTTCGAGGGACTAGGGGTATACGAGCAGTACTTC. V and J are TRBV11-2 and TRBJ2-7; 8 bases match TRBD2. The length of the CDR3 is 17 residues. From germline, CDR1 is SGHAT and CDR2 FQNNGV. V shed 0 bases and J 4 bases; nucleotides not matched to a gene: 11.

The rearrangement joins TRBV5-6 to TRBJ2-6, with TRBD1 as a possible D gene (5 bases). V lost 2 bases and J 0 bases, leaving 15 bases between the germline ends. The V gene's germline CDR1 is SGHDT and CDR2 YYEEEE. This CDR3 has 18 amino acids. CDR3 protein: CASSFLPTVTSGANVLTF. DNA for the CDR3: TGTGCCAGCAGCTTCCTCCCGACAGTTACCTCTGGGGCCAACGTCCTGACTTTC.

This chain connects TRBV5-1 to TRBJ1-3; 7 positions match TRBD1. From germline, CDR1 is SGHRS and CDR2 YFSETQ. The CDR3 is 15 amino acids. The V and J ends lost 4 bases and 4 bases, in that order; junction bases with no gene match: 8. Written as DNA, the CDR3 is TGCGCCAGCAGCACCGAGACAGGGCCCGGAAACACCATATATTTT. It codes for CASSTETGPGNTIYF.

The chain is built from TRBV7-2 and TRBJ2-7, with a tentative D call TRBD1 (7 bases). The CDR3 loop spans 17 amino acids. Germline V lookup: CDR1 SGHTA, CDR2 FQGNSA. With 5 bases removed from V and 2 bases from J, the gap between germline ends came to 22 bases. CDR3 amino acids: CASSRIAGGTGTYEQYF. The CDR3 DNA reads TGTGCCAGCAGCCGGATAGCAGGGGGGACTGGAACCTACGAGCAGTACTTC.

This clone was observed once. V usage is TRBV5-1 and J usage is TRBJ2-3; 7 bases are shared with TRBD2. V was pared by 2 bases and J by 3 bases, with 3 bases of the junction left unmatched. CDR1 and CDR2 from the germline V gene are SGHRS and YFSETQ. This CDR3 contains 14 residues. CDR3 sequence reads: CASSFNGRTDTQYF. In DNA form, the CDR3 reads TGCGCCAGCAGCTTTAACGGGAGGACAGATACGCAGTATTTT.

This sequence joins TRBV5-1 and TRBJ1-5; D is perhaps TRBD1 (5 bases). Germline lookup yields CDR1 SGHRS and CDR2 YFSETQ. This CDR3 has 14 amino acids. V shed 4 bases and J shed 4 bases, with 12 bases lying between them. CDR3 region: CASSPGGSNQPQHF. CDR3 sequence (DNA): TGCGCCAGCAGCCCCGGGGGAAGTAATCAGCCCCAGCATTTT.

The chain couples TRBV5-4 to TRBJ1-1; no clear D. Per the germline V gene, CDR1 is SGHNT and CDR2 is YYREEE (reference sequence). CDR3 length equals 14 residues. With 3 bases removed from V and 3 bases from J, the gap between germline ends came to 12 bases. CDR3 nucleotides: TGTGCCAGCAGCTGGCTGCAGGCCGACACTGAAGCTTTCTTT. Its translation: CASSWLQADTEAFF. Using reference TRBV5-4 and TRBJ1-1 for the parts outside the CDR3, the full variable domain is ETGVTQSPTHLIKTRGQQVTLRCSSQSGHNTVSWYQQALGQGPQFIFQYYREEENGRGNFPPRFSGLQFPNYSSELNVNALELDDSALYLCASSWLQADTEAFFGQGTRLTVV.

This clone was observed a single time. This chain connects TRBV9 to TRBJ2-3; 13 positions agree with TRBD2. Germline CDR1 SGDLS, CDR2 YYNGEE. The V and J ends lost 4 bases and 2 bases, in that order; junction bases with no gene match: 4. This CDR3 has 16 amino acids. DNA of the CDR3: TGTGCCAGCAGCCCGGGACTAGCGGGATTCACAGATACGCAGTATTTT. Protein: CASSPGLAGFTDTQYF. The full variable domain, in which reference TRBV9 and TRBJ2-3 provide the parts outside the CDR3, is DSGVTQTPKHLITATGQRVTLRCSPRSGDLSVYWYQQSLDQGLQFLIQYYNGEERAKGNILERFSAQQFPDLHSELNLSSLELGDSALYFCASSPGLAGFTDTQYFGPGTRLTVL.

V gene TRBV6-7 combines with J gene TRBJ2-1; D is possibly TRBD1 (6 bases). TRBV6-7 is given ORF status, its function remaining uncertain. This CDR3 is built from 16 residues. Trimming left V 0 bases short and J 7 bases short, with 16 bases between. For the CDR3, the DNA is TGTGCCAGCAGTTACTCAAGGGACAAATCGATGAATGAGCAGTTCTTC. Translation gives CASSYSRDKSMNEQFF.

The chain is built from TRBV5-4 and TRBJ2-3; 7 bases line up with TRBD2. There are 16 residues in the CDR3. CDR1 and CDR2 from the germline V gene are SGHNT and YYREEE (reference sequence). Unmatched junction bases numbered 8, after V lost 4 bases and J lost 0 bases. The CDR3 DNA reads TGTGCCAGCAGCCAGGCAGCGGGATTGAGCACAGATACGCAGTATTTT. Protein product: CASSQAAGLSTDTQYF.

The chain recombines TRBV7-9 with TRBJ2-2; 8 nucleotides line up with TRBD1. The CDR3 contains 15 residues. After removal of 6 bases from V and 5 bases from J, the junction contained 8 bases not matched to a gene. CDR1 SEHNR and CDR2 FQNEAQ come from the germline V gene (reference sequence). The CDR3, as DNA: TGTGCCAGCAGTATGTCACAGGGGGTAACCGGGGAGCTGTTTTTT. Its protein product is CASSMSQGVTGELFF.